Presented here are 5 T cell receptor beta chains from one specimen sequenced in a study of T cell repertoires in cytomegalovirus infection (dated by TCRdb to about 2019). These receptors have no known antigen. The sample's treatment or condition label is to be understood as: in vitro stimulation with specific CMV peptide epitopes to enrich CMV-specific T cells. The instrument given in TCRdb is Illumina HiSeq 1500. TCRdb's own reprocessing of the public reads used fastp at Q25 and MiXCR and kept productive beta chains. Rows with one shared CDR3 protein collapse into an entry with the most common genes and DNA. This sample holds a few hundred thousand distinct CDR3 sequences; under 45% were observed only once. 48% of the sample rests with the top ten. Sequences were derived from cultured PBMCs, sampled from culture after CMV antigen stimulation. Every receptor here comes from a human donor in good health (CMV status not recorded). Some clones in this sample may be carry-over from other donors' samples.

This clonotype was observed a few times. The CDR3, as DNA: TGCAGTGCTAGGGCGAGATGGGGGTTCCAAGAGACCCAGTACTTC. Its protein is CSARARWGFQETQYF. The V and J genes are TRBV20-1 and TRBJ2-5; TRBD1 or TRBD2 may be the D gene (5 bases each). V lost 3 bases and J 1 base, leaving 15 bases between the germline ends. Germline CDR1 and CDR2: DFQATT and SNEGSKA (reference sequence). This CDR3 is built from 15 residues.

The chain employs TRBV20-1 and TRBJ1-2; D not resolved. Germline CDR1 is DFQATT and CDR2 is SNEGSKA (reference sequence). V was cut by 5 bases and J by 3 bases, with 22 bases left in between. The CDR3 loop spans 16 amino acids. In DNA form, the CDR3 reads TGCAGTGCTCCACTCACCCGCGAACTCGGGCACTATGGCTACACCTTC. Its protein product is CSAPLTRELGHYGYTF.

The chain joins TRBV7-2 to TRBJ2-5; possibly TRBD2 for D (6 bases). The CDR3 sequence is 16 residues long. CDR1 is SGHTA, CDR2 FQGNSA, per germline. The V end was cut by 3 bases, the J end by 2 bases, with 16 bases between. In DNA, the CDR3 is TGTGCCAGCAGCTTTCGGGTAGCGGCCTTACAAGAGACCCAGTACTTC. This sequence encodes CASSFRVAALQETQYF.

CDR3 amino acids: CASSLGLTGGAGSLFF. CDR3 nucleotide sequence: TGTGCCAGCAGCTTAGGGCTAACTGGAGGGGCAGGGAGCCTGTTTTTT. This chain connects TRBV7-9 to TRBJ2-2; perhaps TRBD2 as D (6 bases). Germline V gene lookup returns CDR1 SEHNR and CDR2 FQNEAQ (reference sequence). The CDR3 covers 16 residues. The germline V and J ends were trimmed by 1 base and 14 bases, with 23 bases remaining between them.

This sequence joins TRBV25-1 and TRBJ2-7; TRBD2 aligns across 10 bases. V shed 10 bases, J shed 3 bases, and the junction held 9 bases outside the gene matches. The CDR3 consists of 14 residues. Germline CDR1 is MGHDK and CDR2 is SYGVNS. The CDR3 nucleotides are TGTGCCACCCAAAGGACTAGCGGCCTCTACGAGCAGTACTTC. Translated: CATQRTSGLYEQYF.